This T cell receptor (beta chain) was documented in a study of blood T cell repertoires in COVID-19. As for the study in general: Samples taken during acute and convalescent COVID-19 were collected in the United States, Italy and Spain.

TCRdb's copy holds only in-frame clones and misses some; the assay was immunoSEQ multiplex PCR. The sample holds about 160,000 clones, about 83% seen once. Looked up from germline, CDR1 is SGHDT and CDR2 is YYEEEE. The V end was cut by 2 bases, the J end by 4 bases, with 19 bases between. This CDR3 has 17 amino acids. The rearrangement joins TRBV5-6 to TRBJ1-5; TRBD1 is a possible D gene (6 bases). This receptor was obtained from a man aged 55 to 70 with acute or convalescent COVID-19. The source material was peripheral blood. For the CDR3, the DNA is TGTGCCAGCAGCTTTAAGGGTAAGGGGGTATTAAATCAGCCCCAGCATTTT. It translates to CASSFKGKGVLNQPQHF.